The rows below give T cell receptor beta chains drawn from one sample of a study of shared clonotypes between healthy human individuals. Libraries were prepared by immunoSEQ multiplex PCR; TCRdb keeps only in-frame clonotypes and omits some of them. The top ten clones hold approximately 0.13% of a sample with 2 million to 2.5 million clones, approximately 94% of them seen once. Sequencing input: naive CD4+ T cells sorted from blood. The receptors come from a man between 18 and 29 years old in good health. Both conserved end residues are part of each CDR3. D genes are given only for firm matches. The size entry is marked missing in some rows and otherwise reads once, few, many or a size class.

abundance	j_gene	v_gene	d_gene	CDR3nt	CDR3aa
.	TRBJ1-2	TRBV9	.	TGTGCCAGCAGCGTAGACGACAGCTTCTATGGCTACACCTTC	CASSVDDSFYGYTF
.	TRBJ2-2	TRBV6-1	TRBD1	TGTGCCAGCTCCCGGGACAGGCTGAACACCGGGGAGCTGTTTTTT	CASSRDRLNTGELFF
.	TRBJ1-2	TRBV19	TRBD1	TGTGCCAGTAGCAGGGGGGCGGCGCCCTCCTATGGCTACACCTTC	CASSRGAAPSYGYTF
.	TRBJ2-2	TRBV7-2	TRBD2	TGTGCCAGCAGCGTTCTAGCGGGGGAGATCACCGGGGAGCTGTTTTTT	CASSVLAGEITGELFF
.	TRBJ2-2	TRBV2	TRBD2	TGTGCCAGCAGTGAAGCGCGTAGCGGGGGGGCACGAGGCACCGGGGAGCTGTTTTTT	CASSEARSGGARGTGELFF
.	TRBJ2-7	TRBV4-1	TRBD2	TGCGCCAGCAGCCACGCCACTAGCGGGAGATCCTACGAGCAGTACTTC	CASSHATSGRSYEQYF
.	TRBJ1-4	TRBV5-6	.	TGTGCCAGCAGCTTGCGGGGGGCATTAGGTGAAAAACTGTTTTTT	CASSLRGALGEKLFF
.	TRBJ2-3	TRBV5-1	.	TGCGCCAGCAGCGTATCCCCCACAGATACGCAGTATTTT	CASSVSPTDTQYF
.	TRBJ1-5	TRBV6-4	.	TGTGCCAGCAGTACCACGGGGGGCGGTCAGCCCCAGCATTTT	CASSTTGGGQPQHF
.	TRBJ1-1	TRBV11-2	.	TGTGCCAGCAGCTTGGGCAAGGGGACTGAAGCTTTCTTT	CASSLGKGTEAFF
.	TRBJ1-2	TRBV19	.	TGTGCCAGTAGTCATGGCCTGGGGGCGGGAGAACGGGACGGCACCTTC	CASSHGLGAGERDGTF
.	TRBJ2-1	TRBV5-1	.	TGCGCCAGCAGTACAGGGTTATGGCAAAACAATGAGCAGTTCTTC	CASSTGLWQNNEQFF
.	TRBJ1-1	TRBV6-6	.	TGTGCCAGCAAGGGGGGCCCGAACACTGAAGCTTTCTTT	CASKGGPNTEAFF
.	TRBJ2-7	TRBV30	.	TGTGCCTTTGGACTGACCTACGAGCAGTACTTC	CAFGLTYEQYF
once	TRBJ1-5	TRBV11-2	.	TGTGCCAGCAGCTCCGACTGGAATCAGCCCCAGCATTTT	CASSSDWNQPQHF
.	TRBJ2-1	TRBV28	TRBD1	TGTGCCATCGCCGGGACAGACAACAATGAGCAGTTCTTC	CAIAGTDNNEQFF
.	TRBJ1-4	TRBV5-1	.	TGCGCCAGCAGCTTTACCTTACAGGGTTCTAATGAAAAACTGTTTTTT	CASSFTLQGSNEKLFF
.	TRBJ2-6	TRBV14	.	TGTGCCAGCAGCAAAGGGGTCAGGAACTCTGGGGCCAACGTCCTGACTTTC	CASSKGVRNSGANVLTF
.	TRBJ2-4	TRBV9	.	TGTGCCAGCAGCGTAGGTCCGGACGGGATAACGATTGCCAAAAACATTCAGTACTTC	CASSVGPDGITIAKNIQYF
.	TRBJ2-1	TRBV7-9	TRBD1	TGTGCCAGCAGCCTATTCCCTCAGGGGGTCGATGAGCAGTTCTTC	CASSLFPQGVDEQFF
.	TRBJ2-1	TRBV11-2	TRBD2	TGTGCCAGCAGCCCAGCCGGGACTAGCGGCTACAATGAGCAGTTCTTC	CASSPAGTSGYNEQFF
.	TRBJ1-2	TRBV19	TRBD1	TGTGCCAGTAGTCCAACCCCAGGGACAGTAGGCTATGGCTACACCTTC	CASSPTPGTVGYGYTF